This TCR beta chain originates from a study of T cells in Graves' hyperthyroidism and ophthalmopathy. The germline V and J ends were trimmed by 3 bases and 1 base, with 18 bases remaining between them. Looked up from germline, CDR1 is DFQATT and CDR2 is SNEGSKA (reference sequence). This CDR3 spans 16 amino acids. What was amplified from RNA transcripts were TCR beta CDR3 regions. The study used the HTBI primer set for a first-round RT-PCR of the TCR CDR3. In TCRdb, the multiplex PCR reads were re-called with MiXCR into one record per CDR3 protein. This repertoire shows approximately 370,000 distinct CDR3 sequences, under 15% found once; its top ten account for 30% to 35%. This clonotype was picked up a small number of times. Patients with uncontrolled infections, other autoimmune diseases, pregnancy or lactation were excluded.

This clonotype originated in a woman aged 30 to 39 with Graves' hyperthyroidism. Sample: blood. The genes are TRBV20-1 and TRBJ2-5; D is unresolved. The CDR3, as DNA: TGCAGTGCTAGCCACACCGATCCCAGCCTCCAAGAGACCCAGTACTTC. Translating gives CSASHTDPSLQETQYF.